Listed below are T cell receptor beta chains from one sample, sequenced in a study of T cell repertoires in cytomegalovirus infection. Using its own MiXCR run on the reads, TCRdb lists one record per CDR3 protein. The table includes some 700,000 distinct CDR3 sequences, approximately 40% detected once. Sequencing used PBMCs. The source of these receptors is a human donor in good health (CMV status not recorded). Some clones in this sample may be carry-over from other donors' samples. The CDR3 runs from the conserved cysteine through the conserved F or W. The D gene is left open where the match is weak. The size field is filled for only some rows; it gives once, few, many or a size class.

clone_size j_call v_call d_call cdr3_aa cdr3_nt
NA TRBJ1-5 TRBV19 TRBD1 CASSIVWGDRVSTQHF TGTGCCAGTAGTATTGTTTGGGGGGACAGGGTATCGACCCAGCATTTT
many TRBJ1-6 TRBV7-2 NA CASSLGELSYNSPLHF TGTGCCAGCAGCTTAGGGGAGCTCTCCTATAATTCACCCCTCCACTTT
NA TRBJ2-7 TRBV7-9 NA CASSSPGYEQSF TGTGCAAGCAGCTCTCCGGGGTACGAGCAGTCCTTC
many TRBJ2-3 TRBV9 NA CASSVGSWELTQYF TGTGCCAGCAGCGTAGGTTCGTGGGAGCTAACGCAGTATTTT
NA TRBJ2-7 TRBV19 NA CARNSRGSYEQYF TGTGCCAGGAACTCCCGCGGCTCCTACGAGCAGTACTTC
NA TRBJ1-2 TRBV14 NA CASSSQYYGYTF TGTGCCAGCAGTAGTCAGTACTATGGCTACACCTTC
NA TRBJ1-1 TRBV19 NA CAGRSQGDTEAFF TGTGCCGGACGGTCTCAGGGAGACACTGAAGCTTTCTTT
once TRBJ1-5 TRBV3-1 NA CASSQNPHQPQHF TGTGCCAGCAGCCAAAATCCCCATCAGCCCCAGCATTTT
few TRBJ2-6 TRBV11-2 NA CASRFGRVSGANVLTF TGTGCCAGCAGGTTCGGTAGGGTCTCTGGGGCCAACGTCCTGACTTTC
NA TRBJ2-2 TRBV12-5 NA CASGATGELFF TGTGCTAGTGGGGCTACCGGGGAGCTGTTTTTT
few TRBJ1-5 TRBV4-2 NA CASSQDLTALYPQHF TGTGCCAGCAGCCAAGATCTGACAGCTCTCTATCCCCAGCATTTT
NA TRBJ2-4 TRBV20-1 NA CSAREWTLAKNIQYF TGCAGTGCTAGGGAATGGACCCTAGCCAAAAACATTCAGTACTTC
few TRBJ1-1 TRBV10-3 TRBD1 CAISARGLTEAFF TGTGCCATCAGTGCGAGGGGGCTCACTGAAGCTTTCTTT
NA TRBJ1-1 TRBV27 NA CASSLWGGDGAFF TGTGCCAGCAGTTTATGGGGGGGGGATGGAGCTTTCTTT
NA TRBJ1-2 TRBV19 NA CASSAQGSDYGYTF TGTGCCAGTAGTGCCCAGGGTTCGGACTATGGCTACACCTTC
NA TRBJ1-1 TRBV5-1 NA CASSFGIISNTEAFF TGCGCCAGCAGCTTTGGCATAATTTCGAACACTGAAGCTTTCTTT
NA TRBJ2-1 TRBV20-1 NA CSARDLVGVPEQFF TGCAGTGCTAGAGATCTGGTGGGAGTCCCTGAGCAGTTCTTC
few TRBJ2-1 TRBV7-8 TRBD2 CASSLKRLAGLNEQFF TGTGCCAGCAGCTTAAAGCGACTAGCGGGACTCAATGAGCAGTTCTTC
NA TRBJ2-5 TRBV10-2 TRBD2 CASSGEGPQETQYF TGCGCCAGCAGTGGGGAGGGTCCGCAAGAGACCCAGTACTTC
few TRBJ2-2 TRBV28 NA CASSFGTPYNTGELFF TGTGCCAGCAGTTTCGGGACTCCCTATAACACCGGGGAGCTGTTTTTT
NA TRBJ2-5 TRBV20-1 NA CSARDGRETQYF TGCAGTGCTAGAGATGGAAGAGAGACCCAGTACTTC
NA TRBJ1-6 TRBV15 NA CATSRDPTLNSPLHF TGTGCCACCAGCAGAGATCCGACCCTTAATTCACCCCTCCACTTT
few TRBJ2-3 TRBV4-2 NA CASSSTTRRGTDTQYF TGTGCCAGCAGCTCTACCACTAGGAGAGGGACAGATACGCAGTATTTT
NA TRBJ2-3 TRBV19 NA CASSTRRVADTQYF TGTGCCAGTAGTACCCGAAGGGTGGCGGATACGCAGTATTTT
few TRBJ1-1 TRBV27 NA CASSDRANTEAFF TGTGCCAGCTCGGACAGAGCCAACACTGAAGCTTTCTTT
NA TRBJ2-7 TRBV7-2 NA CASSSDTKKYF TGTGCCAGCAGCTCCGACACCAAGAAGTACTTC
NA TRBJ1-1 TRBV6-5 NA CASSYLDRNTEAFF TGTGCCAGCAGTTACCTTGACCGGAACACTGAAGCTTTCTTT
NA TRBJ2-1 TRBV10-3 NA CAISERGTFSEQFF TGTGCCATCAGTGAGCGGGGGACTTTTAGTGAGCAGTTCTTC
few TRBJ1-1 TRBV5-1 NA CASSPRTAEGTEAFF TGCGCCAGCAGCCCACGGACAGCCGAAGGGACTGAAGCTTTCTTT
NA TRBJ1-6 TRBV7-9 NA CASSLASGGGSYNSPLHF TGTGCCAGCAGCTTAGCCAGTGGGGGAGGCTCCTATAATTCACCCCTCCACTTT
NA TRBJ2-4 TRBV7-9 TRBD2 CASSPEGGLAKNIQYF TGTGCCAGCAGCCCCGAGGGAGGGTTAGCCAAAAACATTCAGTACTTC
many TRBJ2-2 TRBV6-1 TRBD2 CASSGVSGGTGELFF TGTGCCAGCAGTGGAGTTAGCGGGGGCACCGGGGAGCTGTTTTTT
many TRBJ2-1 TRBV10-3 NA CAISDKGVSYNEQFF TGTGCCATCAGTGATAAGGGGGTGTCCTACAATGAGCAGTTCTTC
NA TRBJ1-2 TRBV28 TRBD1 CASRPGHRGPSGYTF TGTGCCAGCCGGCCTGGACACAGGGGGCCTTCTGGCTACACCTTC
few TRBJ2-4 TRBV4-2 TRBD1 CASSQPTGGRGNIQYF TGTGCCAGCAGCCAACCTACAGGGGGACGAGGAAACATTCAGTACTTC
NA TRBJ2-4 TRBV6-6 TRBD2 CARASGTSGYFKNIQYF TGTGCCAGAGCGAGTGGGACTAGCGGGTATTTCAAAAACATTCAGTACTTC
many TRBJ2-2 TRBV7-2 NA CASSLELRTATGELFF TGTGCCAGCAGCTTAGAATTGCGAACAGCCACCGGGGAGCTGTTTTTT
few TRBJ2-1 TRBV11-2 TRBD2 CASSPERGAYNEQFF TGTGCCAGCAGCCCAGAGCGGGGTGCCTACAATGAGCAGTTCTTC
NA TRBJ2-3 TRBV12-3/TRBV12-4 TRBD2 CASSQTSGAKDTQYF TGTGCCAGCAGTCAGACTAGCGGGGCTAAAGATACGCAGTATTTT
NA TRBJ1-6 TRBV6-5 NA CASSRGADYSPLQF TGTGCCAGCAGTAGAGGGGCAGACTATTCACCCCTCCAATTT
many TRBJ2-1 TRBV12-3/TRBV12-4 TRBD2 CASSWWASGRRNNEQFF TGTGCCAGCAGTTGGTGGGCTAGCGGGAGGAGGAACAATGAGCAGTTCTTC
few TRBJ1-5 TRBV12-3/TRBV12-4 NA CASRLGPHNQPQHF TGTGCCAGCAGGTTGGGACCGCACAATCAGCCCCAGCATTTT
NA TRBJ1-3 TRBV25-1 NA CASSTLGGSSGNTIYF TGTGCCAGCAGTACCCTGGGTGGGAGCTCTGGAAACACCATATATTTT
few TRBJ1-1 TRBV5-1 NA CASSPTRENTEAFF TGCGCCAGCAGCCCCACCAGGGAGAACACTGAAGCTTTCTTT
few TRBJ2-6 TRBV14 NA CASSLLPPGRGLSGANVLTF TGTGCCAGCAGCCTCCTCCCCCCGGGACGGGGACTTTCTGGGGCCAACGTCCTGACTTTC
NA TRBJ1-1 TRBV7-9 NA CASSLVGGHRNTEAFF TGTGCCAGCAGCTTGGTCGGGGGACATAGGAACACTGAAGCTTTCTTT
NA TRBJ2-1 TRBV5-1 TRBD2 CASSFFTSGTYNEQFF TGCGCCAGCAGCTTCTTCACTAGCGGCACCTACAATGAGCAGTTCTTC
NA TRBJ2-5 TRBV3-1 NA CASSQAGQQETQYF TGTGCCAGCAGCCAGGCCGGACAGCAAGAGACCCAGTACTTC